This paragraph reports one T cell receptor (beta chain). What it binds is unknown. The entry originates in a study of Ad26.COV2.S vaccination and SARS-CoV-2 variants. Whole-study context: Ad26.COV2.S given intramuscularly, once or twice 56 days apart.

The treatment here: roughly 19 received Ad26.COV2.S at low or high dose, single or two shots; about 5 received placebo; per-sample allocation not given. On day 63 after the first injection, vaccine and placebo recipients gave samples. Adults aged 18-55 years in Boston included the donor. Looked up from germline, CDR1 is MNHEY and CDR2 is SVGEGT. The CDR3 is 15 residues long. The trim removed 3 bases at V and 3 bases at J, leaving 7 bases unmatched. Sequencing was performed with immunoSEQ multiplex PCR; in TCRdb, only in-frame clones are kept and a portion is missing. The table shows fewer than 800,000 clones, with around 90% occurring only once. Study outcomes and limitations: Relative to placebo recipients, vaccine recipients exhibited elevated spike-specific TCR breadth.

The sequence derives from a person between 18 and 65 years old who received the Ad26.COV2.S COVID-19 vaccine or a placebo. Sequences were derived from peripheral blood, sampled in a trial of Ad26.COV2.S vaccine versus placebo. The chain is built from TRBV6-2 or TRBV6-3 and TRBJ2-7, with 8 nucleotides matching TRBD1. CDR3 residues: CASSYPLTGDYEQYF. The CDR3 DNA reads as TGTGCCAGCAGTTATCCCTTGACAGGGGACTACGAGCAGTACTTC.